A selection of T cell receptor beta chains follows, all from one sample in a study of blood T cell repertoires in COVID-19. Produced via immunoSEQ multiplex PCR; TCRdb's table is partial and in-frame only. Here the sample spans approximately 70,000 clones, about 91% being singletons. The material sequenced was peripheral blood. The receptors shown here come from a human donor with active COVID-19. The donor label of this sample is uncertain. The CDR3 runs from the conserved cysteine through the conserved F or W. A D gene is named only where the DNA matches it firmly. A clone size is listed for some rows: how often the clone was seen (once, few, many), or a class if it is expanded.

TRBV11-2	TRBJ2-1	TRBD1	once	TGTGCCAGCAGCGTAGGGGGCTCTTCCTACAATGAGCAGTTCTTC	CASSVGGSSYNEQFF
TRBV28	TRBJ2-6	TRBD2	.	TGTGCCAGCACCAGCGGGGTTGATGGGGCCAACGTCCTGACTTTC	CASTSGVDGANVLTF
TRBV10-1	TRBJ2-5	.	.	TGCGCCAGCACTACGACAGACCAAGAGACCCAGTACTTC	CASTTTDQETQYF
TRBV3-1/TRBV3-2	TRBJ2-2	TRBD2	.	TGTGCCAGCAGCTTTCTCCGCGGGAGGGCCGCGGAGCTGTTTTTT	CASSFLRGRAAELFF
TRBV4-1	TRBJ2-1	TRBD1	.	TGCGCCAGCAGCCAGGCCGACAGGGGGAGGAACAATGAGCAGTTCTTC	CASSQADRGRNNEQFF
TRBV9	TRBJ2-2	.	.	TGTGCCAGCAGACCGGGAGCGAACACCGGGGAGCTGTTTTTT	CASRPGANTGELFF
TRBV12-3/TRBV12-4	TRBJ1-5	.	once	TGTGCCAGCAGTTTAAGGACAGATCAGCCCCAGCATTTT	CASSLRTDQPQHF
TRBV7-2	TRBJ2-5	.	.	TGTGCCAGCAGCTTAGACAGGAAAGAGACCCAGTACTTC	CASSLDRKETQYF
TRBV7-3	TRBJ2-3	TRBD2	.	TGTGCCAGCAGCCTAGGACTAGCCGCAGATACGCAGTATTTT	CASSLGLAADTQYF
TRBV2	TRBJ1-1	.	.	TGTGCCAGCAGTTACAGGTCGAACACTGAAGCTTTCTTT	CASSYRSNTEAFF
TRBV4-2	TRBJ1-1	TRBD1	.	TGTGCCAGCAGCCAGGGGACAGGCGCGAACACTGAAGCTTTCTTT	CASSQGTGANTEAFF
TRBV30	TRBJ2-6	TRBD1	.	TGTGCCGCGGGACAGGGGTCTGGGGCCAACGTCCTGACTTTC	CAAGQGSGANVLTF
TRBV4-3	TRBJ2-1	.	once	TGCGCCAGCAGCCAAGGTGGTGGAGGTTTCGATGAGCAGTTCTTC	CASSQGGGGFDEQFF
TRBV3-1/TRBV3-2	TRBJ2-7	TRBD1	.	TGTGCCAGCAGCCAACCTCAGGGGACACCCGACAGGGACAATACCTACGAGCAGTACTTC	CASSQPQGTPDRDNTYEQYF
TRBV10-1	TRBJ2-1	TRBD2	.	TGCGCCAGCAGTGAGTCCGGACTAGCGGGAGGATCCTCCTACAATGAGCAGTTCTTC	CASSESGLAGGSSYNEQFF
TRBV20-1	TRBJ1-2	TRBD1	once	TGCAGTGCTAGTTCAGGGGGTGGCTACACCTTC	CSASSGGGYTF
TRBV5-6	TRBJ2-6	.	.	TGTGCCAGCAGCACCGCGGGATCCGGGGCCAACGTCCTGACTTTC	CASSTAGSGANVLTF
TRBV30	TRBJ2-5	.	.	TGTGCCTGGAGCAAGGGGGTGGCAGAGACCCAGTACTTC	CAWSKGVAETQYF
TRBV19	TRBJ2-1	TRBD2	.	TGTGCCAGTACCCCACTAGCGGGAGGGCGAAATGAGCAGTTCTTC	CASTPLAGGRNEQFF
TRBV25-1	TRBJ2-7	TRBD1	.	TGTGCCAGCAGTAGCCCCCAACCGGGACAGGGATTCTACGAGCAGTACTTC	CASSSPQPGQGFYEQYF
TRBV29-1	TRBJ1-2	TRBD1	.	TGCAGCGGTGTGACAGGGGGCCCTAACTATGGCTACACCTTC	CSGVTGGPNYGYTF
TRBV28	TRBJ1-4	.	.	.	CASSYRGQENCFF
TRBV5-6	TRBJ2-5	TRBD1	.	TGTGCCAGCAGCTACAGGGGTAGTGAGACCCAGTACTTC	CASSYRGSETQYF
TRBV19	TRBJ1-6	TRBD1	.	TGTGCCAGTAGTGGGACAGAGAGCTCCTATAATTCACCCCTCCACTTT	CASSGTESSYNSPLHF
TRBV6-5	TRBJ2-1	TRBD2	once	TGTGCCAGCAAGTCGGCTAGCGGACCATACAATGAGCAGTTCTTC	CASKSASGPYNEQFF
TRBV11-2	TRBJ2-2	.	.	TGTGCCAGCAGCCTCCTCAATCCAGGAAACACCGGGGAGCTGTTTTTT	CASSLLNPGNTGELFF
TRBV14	TRBJ1-1	.	.	TGTGCCAGCAGCCCGTCCGGACACCTCACTGAAGCTTTCTTT	CASSPSGHLTEAFF
TRBV28	TRBJ1-1	.	.	TGTGCCAGCAGTTTGCTTTGGTCAGGGGCTTTCTTT	CASSLLWSGAFF
TRBV6-2/TRBV6-3	TRBJ2-7	TRBD1	.	TGTGCCAGCAGTTACTCGAGGACAGGTAGTCCCTACGAGCAGTACTTC	CASSYSRTGSPYEQYF
TRBV5-1	TRBJ1-3	.	few	TGCGCCAGCAGCTTGGTGCAGTTACAGGGATCTCTCTCTGGAAACACCATATATTTT	CASSLVQLQGSLSGNTIYF
TRBV7-3	TRBJ2-7	TRBD2	once	TGTGCCAGCAGCCCCCGACTAGCGGGAGTGGGCGAGCAGTACTTC	CASSPRLAGVGEQYF
TRBV9	TRBJ2-1	.	.	TGTGCCAGCAGCGCTGGTGGGAGCAATGAGCAGTTCTTC	CASSAGGSNEQFF
TRBV12-2	TRBJ2-1	.	.	TGTGCAAGTCGCTTAGCAGCCCGCCTAGCGGATATCCAGTGGTCCAATGAGCAGTTCTTC	CASRLAARLADIQWSNEQFF
TRBV9	TRBJ2-2	TRBD1	.	TGTGCCAGCAGCCGCCGGACAGGGACCACCGGGGAGCTGTTTTTT	CASSRRTGTTGELFF
TRBV12-3/TRBV12-4	TRBJ2-7	.	.	TGTGCCAGCAGTTTAATGGGCCACGAGCAGTACTTC	CASSLMGHEQYF
TRBV19	TRBJ1-2	TRBD1	once	TGTGCCAGTAGTCGGGACAGGGGGCGCGACTATGGCTACACCTTC	CASSRDRGRDYGYTF
TRBV15	TRBJ1-1	TRBD1	.	TGTGCCACCAGCAGAGATGTGGCACAGGGGAATACTGAAGCTTTCTTT	CATSRDVAQGNTEAFF
TRBV5-4	TRBJ2-3	TRBD2	.	TGTGCCAGCAGCTTGGCAGGCCTTCGGGGGGCAGATACGCAGTATTTT	CASSLAGLRGADTQYF
TRBV27	TRBJ2-2	.	.	TGTGCCAGCAGTTTAAGGGGGACGAACACCGGGGAGCTGTTTTTT	CASSLRGTNTGELFF
TRBV2	TRBJ2-5	TRBD2	.	TGTGCCAGCAGTCCAGGCGGGAGTGAGACCCAGTACTTC	CASSPGGSETQYF
TRBV19	TRBJ1-5	TRBD1	.	TGTGCCAGTAGTGAGTTCTCGGGACAGGGGAACAATCAGCCCCAGCATTTT	CASSEFSGQGNNQPQHF